This TCR beta chain originates from a study of blood T cell repertoires in COVID-19. About the study: Donors in the United States, Italy and Spain gave samples during acute or convalescent COVID-19.

Using immunoSEQ multiplex PCR, the repertoire was profiled, and TCRdb retains in-frame clones only, with some absent. The table lists 25,000 to 35,000 clones, 65% to 85% of them singletons. The CDR3 length is 15 residues. V lost 3 bases and J 4 bases, leaving 15 bases between the germline ends. Per the germline V gene, CDR1 is MNHNS and CDR2 is SASEGT. The chain employs TRBV6-1 and TRBJ1-1; no clear D gene. The clonotype comes from a woman aged 60-75 years with acute or convalescent COVID-19. Sequenced input: peripheral blood. CDR3: CASSESLSYITEAFF. The CDR3 DNA sequence: TGTGCCAGCAGTGAGTCGTTGAGTTATATCACTGAAGCTTTCTTT.